The present TCR beta chain was sequenced within a study of PD-1 blockade in mismatch repair-deficient tumors. Across the whole study: Patients had around 11 mismatch repair-deficient cancer types, all previously treated and progressing.

The table came from immunoSEQ multiplex PCR; TCRdb's copy has only in-frame clones and leaves some out. The repertoire holds approximately 13,000 clones, with roughly 84% as singletons. Remarks on this clone: Its antigen is undetermined.

Time point reported: approximately 10-day in vitro stimulation with candidate neoantigen peptide 4. The TCR-sequenced patients were three responders to pembrolizumab. A roughly ten-day in vitro culture was run per each of several reactive peptides. V was cut by 5 bases and J by 3 bases, with 19 bases left in between. The CDR3 runs to 16 residues. Germline assignment: CDR1 LNHDA and CDR2 SQIVND (reference sequence). The chain joins TRBV19 to TRBJ1-2; D might be TRBD1 (5 bases). The starting material was cells cultured in vitro, obtained from a patient treated with pembrolizumab. The TCR comes from an adult with mismatch repair-deficient cancer. Here the CDR3 DNA reads TGTGCCAGTAGTCCCAGACAGCCACTTAATCACTATGGCTACACCTTC. Translating it yields CASSPRQPLNHYGYTF.